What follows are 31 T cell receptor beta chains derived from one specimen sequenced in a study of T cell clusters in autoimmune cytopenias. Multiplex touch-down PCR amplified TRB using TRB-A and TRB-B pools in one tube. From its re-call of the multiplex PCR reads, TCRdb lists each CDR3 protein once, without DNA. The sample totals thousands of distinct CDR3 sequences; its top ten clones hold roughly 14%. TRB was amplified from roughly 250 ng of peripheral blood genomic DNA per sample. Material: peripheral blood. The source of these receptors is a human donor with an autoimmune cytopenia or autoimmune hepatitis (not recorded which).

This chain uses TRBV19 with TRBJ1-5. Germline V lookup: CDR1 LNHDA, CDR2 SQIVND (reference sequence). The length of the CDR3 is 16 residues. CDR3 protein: CASSLYESLGNQPQHF.

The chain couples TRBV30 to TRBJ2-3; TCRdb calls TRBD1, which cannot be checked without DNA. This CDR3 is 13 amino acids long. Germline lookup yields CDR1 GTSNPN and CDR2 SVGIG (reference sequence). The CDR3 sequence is CAWDRGGTDTQYF.

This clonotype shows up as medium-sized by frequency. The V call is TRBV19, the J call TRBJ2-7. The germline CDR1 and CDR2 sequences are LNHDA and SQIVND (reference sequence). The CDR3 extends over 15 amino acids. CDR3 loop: CASSIELQETYEQYF.

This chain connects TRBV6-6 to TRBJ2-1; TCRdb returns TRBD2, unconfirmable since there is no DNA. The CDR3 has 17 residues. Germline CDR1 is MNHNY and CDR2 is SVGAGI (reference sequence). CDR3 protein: CASSYSPLAGIYNEQFF.

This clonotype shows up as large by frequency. CDR3: CSVEGGGSGYEQYF. The chain has TRBV29-1 and TRBJ2-7; the TRBD2 assignment by TCRdb is unverifiable without DNA. The CDR3 runs to 14 residues. CDR1 and CDR2 from the germline V gene are SQVTM and ANQGSEA.

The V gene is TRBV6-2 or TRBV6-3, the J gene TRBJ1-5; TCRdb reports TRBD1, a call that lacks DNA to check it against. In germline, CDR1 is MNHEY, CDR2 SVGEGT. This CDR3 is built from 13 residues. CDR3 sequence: CASSHAGTQPQHF.

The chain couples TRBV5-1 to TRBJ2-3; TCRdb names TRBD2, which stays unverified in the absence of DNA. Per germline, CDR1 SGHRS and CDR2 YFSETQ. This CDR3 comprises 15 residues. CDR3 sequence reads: CASSTAGGSTDTQYF.

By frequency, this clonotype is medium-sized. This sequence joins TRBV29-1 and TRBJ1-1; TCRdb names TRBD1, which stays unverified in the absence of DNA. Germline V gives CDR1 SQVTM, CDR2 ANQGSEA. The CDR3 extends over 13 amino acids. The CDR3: CSVVSGRGTEAFF.

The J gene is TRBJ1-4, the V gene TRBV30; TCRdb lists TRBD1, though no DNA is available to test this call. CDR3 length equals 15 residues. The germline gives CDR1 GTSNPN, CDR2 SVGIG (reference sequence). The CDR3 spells CAWTLGGQEVGKLFF.

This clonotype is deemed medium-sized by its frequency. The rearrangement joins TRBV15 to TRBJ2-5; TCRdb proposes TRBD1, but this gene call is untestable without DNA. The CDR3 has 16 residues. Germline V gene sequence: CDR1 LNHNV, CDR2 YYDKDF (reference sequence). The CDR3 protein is CATSPGGGLFRETQYF.

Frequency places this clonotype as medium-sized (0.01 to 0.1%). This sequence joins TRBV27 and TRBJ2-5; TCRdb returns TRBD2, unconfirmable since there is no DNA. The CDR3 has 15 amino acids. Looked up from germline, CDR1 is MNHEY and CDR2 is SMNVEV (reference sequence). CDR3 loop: CASSLSGLRGETQYF.

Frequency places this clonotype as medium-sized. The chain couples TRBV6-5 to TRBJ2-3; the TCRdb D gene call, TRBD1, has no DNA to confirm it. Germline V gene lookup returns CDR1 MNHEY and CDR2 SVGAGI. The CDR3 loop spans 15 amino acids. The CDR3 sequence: CASSDKQVGTDTQYF.

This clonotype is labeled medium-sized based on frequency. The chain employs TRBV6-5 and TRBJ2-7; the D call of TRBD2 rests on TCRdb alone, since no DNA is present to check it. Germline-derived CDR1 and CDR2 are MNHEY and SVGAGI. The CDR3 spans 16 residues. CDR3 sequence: CASSPGLASTFYEQYF.

This CDR3 is CAWRLRGGGNTIYF. The V gene is TRBV30, the J gene TRBJ1-3; TCRdb gives TRBD1 as the D gene, but with no DNA this cannot be confirmed. Germline-derived CDR1 and CDR2 are GTSNPN and SVGIG (reference sequence). This CDR3 is built from 14 residues.

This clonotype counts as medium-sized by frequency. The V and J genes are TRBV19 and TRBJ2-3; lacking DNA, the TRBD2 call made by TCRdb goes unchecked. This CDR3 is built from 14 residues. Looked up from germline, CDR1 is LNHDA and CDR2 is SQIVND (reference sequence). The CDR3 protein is CASSTGALLNTQYF. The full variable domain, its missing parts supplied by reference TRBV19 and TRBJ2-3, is DGGITQSPKYLFRKEGQNVTLSCEQNLNHDAMYWYRQDPGQGLRLIYYSQIVNDFQKGDIAEGYSVSREKKESFPLTVTSAQKNPTAFYLCASSTGALLNTQYFGPGTRLTVL.

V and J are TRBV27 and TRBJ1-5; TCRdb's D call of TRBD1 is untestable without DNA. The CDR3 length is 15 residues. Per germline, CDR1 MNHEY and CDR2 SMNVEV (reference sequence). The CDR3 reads CASSLGRGGNQPQHF.

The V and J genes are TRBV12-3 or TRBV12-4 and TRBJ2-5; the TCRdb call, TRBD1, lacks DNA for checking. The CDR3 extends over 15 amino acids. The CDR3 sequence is CASTSLRGALETQYF.

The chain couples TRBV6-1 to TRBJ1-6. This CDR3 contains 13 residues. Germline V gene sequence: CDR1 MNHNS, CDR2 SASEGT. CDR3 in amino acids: CASMTGYNSPLHF.

CDR3 loop: CASARLAGIAGANVLTF. V usage is TRBV27 and J usage is TRBJ2-6; checking the TCRdb D call of TRBD2 is not possible without DNA. Germline assignment: CDR1 MNHEY and CDR2 SMNVEV (reference sequence). This CDR3 is 17 amino acids long.

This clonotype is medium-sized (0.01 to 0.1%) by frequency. The CDR3 loop is CATSRDFMQGRTSGSTQYF. This chain uses TRBV15 with TRBJ2-5; TCRdb proposes TRBD2, but this gene call is untestable without DNA. The CDR3 is 19 residues long. CDR1 is LNHNV, CDR2 YYDKDF, per germline (reference sequence).

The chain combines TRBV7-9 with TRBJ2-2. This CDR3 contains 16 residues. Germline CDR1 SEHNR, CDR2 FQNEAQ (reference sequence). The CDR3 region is CASSLSIRVRSGELFF.

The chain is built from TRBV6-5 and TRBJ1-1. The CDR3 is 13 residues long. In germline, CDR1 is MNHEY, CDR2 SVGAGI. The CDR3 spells CASSYSAASRAFF.

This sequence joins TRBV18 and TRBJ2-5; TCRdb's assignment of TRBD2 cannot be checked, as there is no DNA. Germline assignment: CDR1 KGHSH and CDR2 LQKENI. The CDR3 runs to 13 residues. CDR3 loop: CASSSGLVETQYF.

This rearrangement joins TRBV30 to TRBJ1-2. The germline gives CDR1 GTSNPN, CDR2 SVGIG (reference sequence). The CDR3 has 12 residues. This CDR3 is CAWMSLVYGYTF.

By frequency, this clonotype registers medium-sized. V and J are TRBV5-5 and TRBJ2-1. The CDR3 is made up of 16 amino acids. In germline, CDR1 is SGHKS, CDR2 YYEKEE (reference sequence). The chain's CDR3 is CASSLSTGARHNEQFF.

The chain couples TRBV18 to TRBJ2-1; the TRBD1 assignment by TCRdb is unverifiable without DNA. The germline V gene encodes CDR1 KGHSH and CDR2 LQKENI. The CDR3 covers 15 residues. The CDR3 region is CASSPGQGTYNEQFF.

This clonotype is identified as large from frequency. The chain's CDR3 is CASSITGGHSYEQYF. The chain combines TRBV19 with TRBJ2-7; TCRdb names TRBD1, which stays unverified in the absence of DNA. Germline lookup yields CDR1 LNHDA and CDR2 SQIVND (reference sequence). The CDR3 covers 15 residues.

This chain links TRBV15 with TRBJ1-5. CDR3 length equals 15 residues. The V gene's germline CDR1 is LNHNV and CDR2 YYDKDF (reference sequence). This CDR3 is CATSRDPGWNQPQHF. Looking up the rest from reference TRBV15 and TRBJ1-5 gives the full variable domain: DAMVIQNPRYQVTQFGKPVTLSCSQTLNHNVMYWYQQKSSQAPKLLFHYYDKDFNNEADTPDNFQSRRPNTSFCFLDIRSPGLGDTAMYLCATSRDPGWNQPQHFGDGTRLSIL.

The CDR3 is CAGRKSMTDTQYF. The chain carries TRBV7-9 and TRBJ2-3. The CDR3 sequence is 13 residues long. Per germline, CDR1 SEHNR and CDR2 FQNEAQ (reference sequence).

CDR3 in amino acids: CASSLGGSEGEQYF. The chain links TRBV12-3 or TRBV12-4 to TRBJ2-7; the D gene TCRdb calls, TRBD2, cannot be checked with no DNA. The CDR3 has 14 residues.

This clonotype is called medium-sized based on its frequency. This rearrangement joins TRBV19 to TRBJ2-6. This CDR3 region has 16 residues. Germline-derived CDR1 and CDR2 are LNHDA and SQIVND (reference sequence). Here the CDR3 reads CASSISSLSGANVLTF.